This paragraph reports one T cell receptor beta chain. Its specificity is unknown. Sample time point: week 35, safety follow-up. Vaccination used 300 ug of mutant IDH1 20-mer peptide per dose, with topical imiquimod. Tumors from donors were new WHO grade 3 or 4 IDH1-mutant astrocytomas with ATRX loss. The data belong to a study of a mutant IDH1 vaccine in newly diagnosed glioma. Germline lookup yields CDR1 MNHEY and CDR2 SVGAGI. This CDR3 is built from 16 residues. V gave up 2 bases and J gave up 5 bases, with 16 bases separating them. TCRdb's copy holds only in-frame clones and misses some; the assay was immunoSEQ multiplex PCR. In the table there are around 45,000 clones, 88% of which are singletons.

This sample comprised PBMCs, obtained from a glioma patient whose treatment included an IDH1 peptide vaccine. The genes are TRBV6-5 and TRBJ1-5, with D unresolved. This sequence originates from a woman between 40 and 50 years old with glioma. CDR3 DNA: TGTGCCAGCAGTTACAACGCGGGGTTCGGGCATCAGCCCCAGCATTTT. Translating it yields CASSYNAGFGHQPQHF.